These 5 T cell receptor beta chains share one sample of origin, sequenced in a study of blood T cells in healthy people across ages. Then a second PCR, running roughly 7 to 11 cycles, was carried out with a sample-barcoded 5' primer and a J-beta primer mix. TCRdb recomputed calls from the 5' RACE reads with MiXCR, one row per CDR3 protein. This sample has hundreds of thousands of distinct CDR3 sequences; roughly three fifths occur once, and the top ten carry roughly 34%. Sequencing was carried out using blood. The receptor set was obtained from a man aged 55 to 70 in good health.

The chain links TRBV20-1 to TRBJ1-2, with 11 bases identical to TRBD1. From germline, CDR1 is DFQATT and CDR2 SNEGSKA (reference sequence). CDR3 length: 14 amino acids. The J segment lost 3 bases and the V segment lost 3 bases, leaving 3 bases of the junction unmatched. In nucleotides, the CDR3 is TGCAGTGCTAGCCGGGGACAGGGGGACTATGGCTACACCTTC. It translates to CSASRGQGDYGYTF.

J is TRBJ2-7 and V is TRBV9, with 12 bases identical to TRBD1. V lost 4 bases to trimming and J lost 5 bases; unmatched junction nucleotides: 7. Germline CDR1 reads SGDLS; CDR2 reads YYNGEE. This CDR3 is built from 15 residues. CDR3 in amino acids: CASSFTGTGGHEQYF. The CDR3, as DNA: TGTGCCAGCAGCTTTACCGGGACAGGGGGCCACGAGCAGTACTTC.

This clonotype was observed a handful of times. This sequence joins TRBV5-1 and TRBJ2-7, with 7 positions matching TRBD1. Germline assignment: CDR1 SGHRS and CDR2 YFSETQ. V lost 4 bases to trimming and J lost 3 bases; unmatched junction nucleotides: 22. The CDR3 has 19 amino acids. The CDR3 spells CASSPRPVIPGQFHYEQYF. The CDR3 nucleotides are TGCGCCAGCAGCCCCCGACCCGTAATCCCGGGACAGTTCCACTACGAGCAGTACTTC.

This chain uses TRBV2 with TRBJ2-5, with 11 nucleotides matching TRBD2. V lost 10 bases, J lost 1 base, and 8 bases stayed unmatched. The germline V gene has CDR1 SNHLY and CDR2 FYNNEI. This CDR3 has 15 residues. CDR3 loop: CATEASGGLQETQYF. DNA for the CDR3: TGTGCCACCGAGGCTAGCGGGGGGCTCCAAGAGACCCAGTACTTC.

The chain joins TRBV5-1 to TRBJ1-6, with D possibly TRBD1 on 5 matching bases. V lost 4 bases and J 7 bases, leaving 15 bases between the germline ends. The CDR3 is 15 amino acids. Germline loops: CDR1 SGHRS, CDR2 YFSETQ. CDR3 sequence (DNA): TGCGCCAGCAGCGAAGGTTCGGGGGAGAATTCACCCCTCCACTTT. It specifies CASSEGSGENSPLHF.